What follows are 25 T cell receptor beta chains derived from one specimen sequenced in a study of circulating and synovial CD4+ cells in juvenile arthritis. The data were produced by immunoSEQ multiplex PCR, yet TCRdb's version contains in-frame clones alone and is incomplete. The sample includes more than 30,000 clones, just over 90% of them seen just once. The specimen was CD4+ T cells from blood. The receptors derive from a human donor with juvenile idiopathic arthritis.

The V call is TRBV7-2, the J call TRBJ2-7, with TRBD2 identical over 11 bases. This CDR3 region has 16 residues. J was trimmed by 2 bases and V by 6 bases; bases with no gene match: 9. Germline V gene lookup returns CDR1 SGHTA and CDR2 FQGNSA. CDR3 region: CASSPTSGSPTYEQYF. CDR3 bases: TGTGCCAGCAGTCCAACTAGCGGGAGCCCAACCTACGAGCAGTACTTC.

The rearrangement joins TRBV7-9 to TRBJ1-2; no clear D. CDR3 size: 14 residues. From germline, CDR1 is SEHNR and CDR2 FQNEAQ (reference sequence). V was shortened by 0 bases and J by 4 bases, with 9 bases between the two germline ends. CDR3 sequence (DNA): TGTGCCAGCAGCTTAGCGGTCCAGGCCTATGGCTACACCTTC. Its translation is CASSLAVQAYGYTF.

The J gene is TRBJ2-2, the V gene TRBV19, with D possibly being TRBD1 (5 bases). Deletions cut 9 bases from V and 1 base from J, with 12 bases between. The germline gives CDR1 LNHDA, CDR2 SQIVND (reference sequence). This CDR3 has 14 residues. The CDR3 nucleotides read TGTGCCAGCGTGGGGCGGAGGAACACCGGGGAGCTGTTTTTT. Its translation is CASVGRRNTGELFF.

This chain links TRBV27 with TRBJ1-1; D unclear. Germline CDR1 is MNHEY and CDR2 is SMNVEV (reference sequence). CDR3 length: 14 residues. Trimming pared 7 bases from V and 0 bases from J, leaving 12 bases between. The CDR3 spells CASTTGILNTEAFF. CDR3 DNA sequence: TGTGCCAGCACGACCGGGATCTTGAACACTGAAGCTTTCTTT.

The V call is TRBV7-8, the J call TRBJ1-4, with TRBD1 as a possible D gene (5 bases). The CDR3 has 15 residues. Germline V gene lookup returns CDR1 SGHVS and CDR2 FQNEAQ. With 0 bases removed from V and 11 bases from J, the gap between germline ends came to 16 bases. The CDR3 DNA sequence: TGTGCCAGCAGCTTAGCTACAGGTGCCAACACCAAACTGTTTTTT. Translating it yields CASSLATGANTKLFF.

This clone came up once. The chain links TRBV6-1 to TRBJ2-5, with TRBD1 matching over 7 bases. The J call could be wrong; TRBJ2-7 is a better fit for the DNA end. CDR1 and CDR2 (germline): MNHNS, SASEGT. The CDR3 has 15 amino acids. Here the CDR3 reads CASSETGTVSYEQYF. The CDR3 DNA sequence: TGTGCCAGCAGTGAGACCGGGACAGTATCCTACGAGCAGTACTTC.

The chain links TRBV5-6 to TRBJ2-5; D is possibly TRBD1 (5 bases). Trimming took 0 bases from V and 1 from J, leaving 7 bases between them. This CDR3 is built from 14 residues. Per the germline V gene, CDR1 is SGHDT and CDR2 is YYEEEE. This chain's CDR3 is CASSLGGGQETQYF. DNA for the CDR3: TGTGCCAGCAGCTTGGGGGGCGGCCAAGAGACCCAGTACTTC.

J is TRBJ2-1 and V is TRBV29-1; 10 bases match TRBD2. There are 14 residues in the CDR3. V gave up 6 bases and J gave up 1 base; unmatched junction bases: 3. Germline V gene lookup returns CDR1 SQVTM and CDR2 ANQGSEA. The CDR3, as DNA: TGCAGCGTGAAGCGGGAGGGGTCCTACAATGAGCAGTTCTTC. Encoded protein: CSVKREGSYNEQFF.

The CDR3 DNA sequence: TGTGCCAGTAGTCGTTGGGACAGGGGGCTCAGAGAGACCCAGTACTTC. Protein sequence: CASSRWDRGLRETQYF. The chain couples TRBV19 to TRBJ2-5, with 12 nucleotides matching TRBD1. From germline, CDR1 is LNHDA and CDR2 SQIVND (reference sequence). The CDR3 is 16 amino acids. With 5 bases clipped from V and 4 bases from J, the junction kept 8 bases outside the gene matches.

CDR3 residues: CASSVSGTSGQETQYF. The CDR3 DNA is TGTGCCAGCAGCGTGTCCGGGACTAGCGGACAAGAGACCCAGTACTTC. The genes are TRBV7-9 and TRBJ2-5; TRBD2 agrees at 11 bases. The CDR3 runs to 16 residues. In germline, CDR1 is SEHNR, CDR2 FQNEAQ (reference sequence). V shed 5 bases and J 2 bases; nucleotides not matched to a gene: 7.

The chain combines TRBV2 with TRBJ2-7; 12 bases agree with TRBD2. V lost 6 bases, J lost 4 bases, and 7 bases stayed unmatched. The CDR3 is 15 amino acids. Germline CDR1 SNHLY, CDR2 FYNNEI. The CDR3 sequence is CASRALAGGRYEQYF. The CDR3 DNA reads as TGTGCCAGCAGGGCCCTAGCGGGAGGGAGGTACGAGCAGTACTTC. Full variable domain (rest looked up from reference TRBV2 and TRBJ2-7): EPEVTQTPSHQVTQMGQEVILRCVPISNHLYFYWYRQILGQKVEFLVSFYNNEISEKSEIFDDQFSVERPDGSNFTLKIRSTKLEDSAMYFCASRALAGGRYEQYFGPGTRLTVT.

Notes on this clone: Other DNA sequences in this sample translate to the same CDR3. The chain has TRBV5-6 and TRBJ2-7; D is ambiguous. V was cut by 7 bases and J by 4 bases, with 12 bases left in between. The CDR3 extends over 12 amino acids. Per the germline V gene, CDR1 is SGHDT and CDR2 is YYEEEE. The CDR3 bases are TGTGCCAGCTCTGGAGTGGCGTACGAGCAGTACTTC. It translates to CASSGVAYEQYF.

The V gene is TRBV19, the J gene TRBJ2-1; the match to TRBD1 covers 7 bases. The trim removed 3 bases at V and 0 bases at J, leaving 14 bases unmatched. The CDR3 runs 19 residues. The germline CDR1 and CDR2 sequences are LNHDA and SQIVND (reference sequence). The CDR3 DNA reads as TGTGCCAGTAGTATCCGGGGAAGGAAGGCAGGGGGCTCCTACAATGAGCAGTTCTTC. Its translation: CASSIRGRKAGGSYNEQFF.

The chain couples TRBV2 to TRBJ2-3; no firm D call. CDR3 length: 13 residues. Germline CDR1 SNHLY, CDR2 FYNNEI. V shed 3 bases and J shed 1 base, with 5 bases lying between them. DNA of the CDR3: TGTGCCAGCAGTGATTCTGGCACAGATACGCAGTATTTT. Its protein is CASSDSGTDTQYF.

The chain couples TRBV19 to TRBJ1-5; possibly TRBD1 for D (6 bases). The CDR3 runs 15 residues. CDR1 is LNHDA, CDR2 SQIVND, per germline (reference sequence). With 10 bases removed from V and 2 bases from J, the gap between germline ends came to 18 bases. The CDR3 DNA is TGTGCCAAAAAGGGACACAGGGCCGGCAATCAGCCCCAGCATTTT. Amino acids: CAKKGHRAGNQPQHF.

This chain uses TRBV4-1 with TRBJ1-4; D gene uncertain. Germline V gene data show CDR1 as MGHRA and CDR2 as YSYEKL. V was clipped by 0 bases and J by 0 bases, with 5 bases between them. This CDR3 has 15 residues. The CDR3 DNA sequence: TGCGCCAGCAGCCAAGACCCAGCAACTAATGAAAAACTGTTTTTT. Its protein is CASSQDPATNEKLFF.

The count of this clone is one. CDR3 residues: CASTQQGANEKLFF. Written as DNA, the CDR3 is TGTGCCAGCACGCAACAGGGGGCGAATGAAAAACTGTTTTTT. The genes are TRBV28 and TRBJ1-4; 9 bases align to TRBD1. V lost 7 bases and J lost 5; bases outside the gene matches: 5. Germline V gene data show CDR1 as MDHEN and CDR2 as SYDVKM. This CDR3 is built from 14 residues. Supplemented by reference TRBV28 and TRBJ1-4, the full variable domain reads DVKVTQSSRYLVKRTGEKVFLECVQDMDHENMFWYRQDPGLGLRLIYFSYDVKMKEKGDIPEGYSVSREKKERFSLILESASTNQTSMYLCASTQQGANEKLFFGSGTQLSVL.

The chain links TRBV11-3 to TRBJ2-3, with TRBD2 matching over 15 bases. V trimming: 5 bases; J trimming: 0 bases; junction bases outside the gene matches: 6. The germline V gene has CDR1 SGHNT and CDR2 YENEEA. The CDR3 has 18 residues. CDR3 nucleotides: TGTGCCAGCAGCCGAGGGACTAGCGGGAGGCCAAGCACAGATACGCAGTATTTT. It yields the protein CASSRGTSGRPSTDTQYF.

This chain joins TRBV7-9 and TRBJ2-7; 8 bases map to TRBD1. V trimming: 5 bases; J trimming: 6 bases; junction bases outside the gene matches: 3. The CDR3 is 12 residues long. Germline values: CDR1 SEHNR, CDR2 FQNEAQ (reference sequence). In DNA, the CDR3 is TGTGCCAGCAGCGTACAGGGGGGCGAGCAGTACTTC. Translation gives CASSVQGGEQYF.

The V gene is TRBV7-9, the J gene TRBJ2-3, with TRBD2 matching over 10 bases. CDR3 length equals 16 residues. V lost 1 base and J lost 2; bases outside the gene matches: 3. Germline V CDR1 and CDR2: SEHNR, FQNEAQ (reference sequence). The CDR3 sequence is CASSLGTSGATDTQYF. As DNA, the CDR3 is TGTGCCAGCAGCTTAGGGACTAGCGGCGCCACAGATACGCAGTATTTT.

The CDR3 spells CASSAGQGYYEQYF. In nucleotides, the CDR3 is TGCGCCAGCAGCGCTGGACAGGGGTACTACGAGCAGTACTTC. The chain has TRBV5-1 and TRBJ2-7; 9 positions match TRBD1. Germline assignment: CDR1 SGHRS and CDR2 YFSETQ. The trim removed 4 bases at V and 3 bases at J, leaving 5 bases unmatched. The CDR3 runs to 14 residues.

The CDR3: CASSVGTGNSYEQYF. Written as DNA, the CDR3 is TGTGCCAGCAGCGTAGGGACAGGTAACTCCTACGAGCAGTACTTC. The genes are TRBV9 and TRBJ2-7, with 7 bases identical to TRBD1. V dropped 0 bases and J dropped 0; count of bases not matched to a gene: 3. The CDR3 runs 15 residues. Germline-derived CDR1 and CDR2 are SGDLS and YYNGEE.

The chain joins TRBV14 to TRBJ2-7; D is undetermined. CDR1 is SGHDN, CDR2 FVKESK, per germline. The length of the CDR3 is 15 residues. V gave up 1 base and J gave up 3 bases, with 13 bases separating them. CDR3 coding DNA: TGTGCCAGCAGCCAAGGGGCGTCGCCCCTCTACGAGCAGTACTTC. Translating it yields CASSQGASPLYEQYF.

This chain connects TRBV9 to TRBJ1-2; 7 bases fit TRBD1. The germline CDR1 and CDR2 sequences are SGDLS and YYNGEE. The ends lost 4 bases at V and 8 bases at J; junction bases unmatched: 11. The length of the CDR3 is 14 residues. CDR3 in DNA: TGTGCCAGCAGCTCAGACGGATGGACAGGAGGCTACACCTTC. It specifies CASSSDGWTGGYTF.

The chain joins TRBV7-3 to TRBJ2-2, with 9 bases aligning to TRBD2. The trim removed 1 base at V and 5 bases at J, leaving 11 bases unmatched. The CDR3 contains 18 residues. Germline V gene sequence: CDR1 SGHTA, CDR2 FQGTGA. DNA for the CDR3: TGTGCCAGCAGCTTAAAAGTCGAGATAGCGGGAGTTACCGGGGAGCTGTTTTTT. Translating gives CASSLKVEIAGVTGELFF.